This TCR beta chain was captured in a study of T cell responses to AZD1222 COVID-19 vaccine (dated by TCRdb to about 2021). Turning to the overall study: TCR sequencing was performed for 230 to 250 trial participants, of whom some 200 were given two doses of AZD1222 and about 25 were given two doses of MenACWY control vaccine. Trial participants were enrolled by age into 18-55, 56-69 and 70-plus year subgroups, with approximately 150, 28 and 58 TCR-sequenced participants respectively. The study at large found these results: Vaccine-associated CD4 TCRs spanned the whole spike protein, with dominant responses in regions 160-218 and 743-854. The 56-69-year group was small, and its depth increase did not reach significance, likely because of low power. After two AZD1222 doses, both the breadth and the depth of spike-specific TCRs were significantly higher than at day 0 and than in MenACWY recipients. Participants were mostly white British, with more females than males. The authors suggested clonal diversity may have been underestimated. Reportedly, close to half of the unique spike-specific TCRs recognized epitopes lying outside the regions that are mutated in the B.1.351 and B.1.1.7 variants. Conclusions about previously exposed vaccinees are limited because only six or seven AZD1222 recipients were SARS-CoV-2 seropositive at baseline. Because no day 14 peak-response samples were available, the repertoires could be characterized only after the peak T cell response.

A remark on this clone: No cognate antigen has been identified for it. Qualities for individual bases were not recorded, and no much larger clone is one base off.

Per the germline V gene, SGHNT is the CDR1 and YENEEA is the CDR2. The CDR3 spans 16 residues, from the cysteine through the phenylalanine. The entry retains the CDR3 DNA only, 48 bases that are in frame from base 1. V is cut by 5 bases and J by 4 bases, and the space between the germline ends is 18 bases. The CDR3 regions of human TCRbeta chains were analyzed by immunosequencing. The study's processing was this. Repertoire TCRs were matched against a reference library of SARS-CoV-2-specific TCRs generated with the MIRA antigen-specificity platform. Breadth meant the fraction of unique TCRs that were SARS-CoV-2-associated, whereas depth meant the fraction of total T cells that were SARS-CoV-2-associated. Using the MIRA data, every spike-specific TCR was mapped to the spike region that the TCR reacted to and assigned to either a CD4 or a CD8 class. Log10-transformed breadth and depth values were compared by one-way ANOVA with Sidak's multiple comparisons tests. The table comes from immuneACCESS by way of TCRdb, which keeps in-frame sequences with V and J called. Part of the clones is missing from these tables; in studies checked, under half for an unresolved V gene and the rest for unknown reasons. The V and J calls and clone size were taken over from that table, and D and trimming were inferred from the DNA. The sample contains roughly 150,000 clones, 80% to 95% of them found a single time. The ten largest clones add up to about 5.9% of the sample.

The sample's time point label, in plain terms: about 28 days (+/-7) after the second vaccine dose. Because spike-specific TCR depth and breadth did not differ between the two schedules, AZD1222 recipients who got a second dose at roughly 4 weeks were pooled with those who got a second dose at roughly 12 weeks. Vaccinee samples came from UK trials COV001 and COV002, including a single-blind randomized controlled phase 2/3 trial of AZD1222 (ChAdOx1 nCoV-19) in healthy adults. For TCRbeta chain sequencing, PBMC samples from trial participants were taken at day 0 and at day 28 after the second dose. The source material was peripheral blood, sampled 28 days after the second AZD1222 dose. This TCR came from an adult who received the AZD1222 COVID-19 vaccine. The rearrangement joined TRBV11-3 to TRBJ1-5; matching of 6 bases hints at TRBD1 as the D gene. CDR3 protein: CASSPRGGRGNQPQHF. The sequenced DNA: TGTGCCAGCAGCCCCCGGGGGGGGCGAGGGAATCAGCCCCAGCATTTT.